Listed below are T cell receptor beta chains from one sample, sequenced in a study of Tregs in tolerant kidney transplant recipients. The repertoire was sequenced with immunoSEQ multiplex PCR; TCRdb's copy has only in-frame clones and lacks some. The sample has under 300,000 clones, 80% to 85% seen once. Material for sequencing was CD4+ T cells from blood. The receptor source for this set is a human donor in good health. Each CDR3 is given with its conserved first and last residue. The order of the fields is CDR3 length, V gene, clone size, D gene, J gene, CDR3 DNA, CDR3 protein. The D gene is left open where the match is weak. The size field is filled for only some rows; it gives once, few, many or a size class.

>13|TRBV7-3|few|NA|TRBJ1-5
TGTGCCAGCAGCTTAGACCCCAATCAGCCCCAGCATTTT
CASSLDPNQPQHF
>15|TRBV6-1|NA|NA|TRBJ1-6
TGTGCCAGCATCATCAGGGTTTCGGGAAATTCACCCCTCCACTTT
CASIIRVSGNSPLHF
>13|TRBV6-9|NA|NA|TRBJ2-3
TGTGCCAGCAGTGTGGGAAACACAGATACGCAGTATTTT
CASSVGNTDTQYF
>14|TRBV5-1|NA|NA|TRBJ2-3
TGCGCCAGCAGCTTGGCAGGGGCGGTAGATACGCAGTATTTT
CASSLAGAVDTQYF
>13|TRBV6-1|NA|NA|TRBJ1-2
TGTGCCAGCAGTGACCGCGGGGTGCCTGGCTACACCTTC
CASSDRGVPGYTF
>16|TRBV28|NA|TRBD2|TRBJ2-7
TGTGCCAGCAAGGGCGGACTACTAGCGACAAACAGGGAGCAGTACTTC
CASKGGLLATNREQYF
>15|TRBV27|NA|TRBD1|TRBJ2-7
TGTGCCAGCAGTCTCGCGGGACAGGCAGTCTACGAGCAGTACTTC
CASSLAGQAVYEQYF
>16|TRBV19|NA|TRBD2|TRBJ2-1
TGTGCCAGTAGTACGGGACTAGCGGGGGCATACAATGAGCAGTTCTTC
CASSTGLAGAYNEQFF
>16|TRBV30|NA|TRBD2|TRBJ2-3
TGTGCCTGGGTAACTAGCGGGAGGGCCGTTGCAGATACGCAGTATTTT
CAWVTSGRAVADTQYF
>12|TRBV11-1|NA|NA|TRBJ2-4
TGTGCCAGCAGCCGACAGCGGAACATTCAGTACTTC
CASSRQRNIQYF
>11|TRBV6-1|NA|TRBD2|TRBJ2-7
TGTGCGAGCAGCGGGATGTACGAGCAGTACTTC
CASSGMYEQYF
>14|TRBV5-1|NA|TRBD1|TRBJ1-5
TGCGCCAGCAGCCAGGGGACAGGGAATCAGCCCCAGCATTTT
CASSQGTGNQPQHF
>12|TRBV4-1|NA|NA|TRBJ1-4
TGCGCCAGCAGCCAAGTTATTGAAAAACTGTTTTTT
CASSQVIEKLFF
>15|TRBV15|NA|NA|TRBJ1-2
TGTGCCACCAGCAGAGATCCCGGGGCGAACTATGGCTACACCTTC
CATSRDPGANYGYTF
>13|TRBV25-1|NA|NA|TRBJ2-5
TGTGCCAGCAAGCGGCGACTTGAAGGGACCCAGTACTTC
CASKRRLEGTQYF
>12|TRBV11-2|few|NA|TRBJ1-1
TGTGCCAGCAGCCCTAACAGAGGTGAAGCTTTCTTT
CASSPNRGEAFF
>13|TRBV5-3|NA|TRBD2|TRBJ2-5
TGTGCCAGAAGCCATAGCGGGGGGGAGACCCAGTACTTC
CARSHSGGETQYF
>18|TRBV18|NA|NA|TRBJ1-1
TGTGCCAGCTCACCTGCTATCGGAGGAGAGTCCCGTCGCACTGAAGCTTTCTTT
CASSPAIGGESRRTEAFF
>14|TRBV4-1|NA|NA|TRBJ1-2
TGCGCCAGCAGCCAAGATCAGGCAGGACTTGGCTACACCTTC
CASSQDQAGLGYTF
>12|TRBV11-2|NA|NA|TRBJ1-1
TGTGCCAGCAGCTTAGCGGGAGTAGGAGCTTTCTTT
CASSLAGVGAFF
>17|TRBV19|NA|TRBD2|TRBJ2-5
TGTGCCAGTAGTACCCCTTCCACTAGCGGGGGCCAAGAGACCCAGTACTTC
CASSTPSTSGGQETQYF
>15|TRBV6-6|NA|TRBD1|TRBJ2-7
TGTGCCAGCAGCGTACAGGGGCGAGCCTCCTACGAGCAGTACTTC
CASSVQGRASYEQYF
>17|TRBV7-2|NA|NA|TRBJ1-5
TGTGCCAGCAGCTCTAGAATGTTAGGGGCCAATGGTCAGCCCCAGCATTTT
CASSSRMLGANGQPQHF
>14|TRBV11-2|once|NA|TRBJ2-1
TGTGCCAGCAGCTCCGGACTCACCTTCGGAGAGCAGTTCTTC
CASSSGLTFGEQFF
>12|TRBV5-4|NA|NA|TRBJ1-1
TGTGCCAGCAGCTTGGGCCAGGAAAACGGTTTCTTT
CASSLGQENGFF
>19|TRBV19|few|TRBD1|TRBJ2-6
TGTGCCAGTATGCTCGGGACAGGGGGCCCCATATCTGGGGCCAACGTCCTGACTTTC
CASMLGTGGPISGANVLTF
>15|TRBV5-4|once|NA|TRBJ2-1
TGTGCCAGCAGCTTGGAGGGGGGCTCCTACAATGAGCAGTTCTTC
CASSLEGGSYNEQFF
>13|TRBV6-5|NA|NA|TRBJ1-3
TGTGCCAGCAGCACCCGGGCTGGAAACACCATATATTTT
CASSTRAGNTIYF